This entry lists 29 T cell receptor beta chains sequenced from one sample in a study of blood T cell repertoires in COVID-19. Method: immunoSEQ multiplex PCR; TCRdb's copy keeps in-frame clones and lacks some. The repertoire has tens of thousands of clones, 84% of them found once; the top ten carry around 15%. The sequencing sample was made of peripheral blood. The receptors here all came from a man between 65 and 85 years old with active COVID-19.

The chain combines TRBV6-4 with TRBJ2-1, with D tentatively TRBD2 (5 bases). There are 15 residues in the CDR3. Per germline, CDR1 MRHNA and CDR2 SNTAGT. The V end was cut by 8 bases, the J end by 0 bases, with 14 bases between. As DNA, the CDR3 is TGTGCCAGCCTTCGGGAAGCCTGCTCCTACAATGAGCAGTTCTTC. This gives the protein CASLREACSYNEQFF.

CDR3 bases: TGTGCCTGGAGTGTATCCGGGGGGGGGAGAAACTATGGCTACACCTTC. It codes for CAWSVSGGGRNYGYTF. V and J are TRBV30 and TRBJ1-2; TRBD1 might be the D (5 bases). Looked up from germline, CDR1 is GTSNPN and CDR2 is SVGIG (reference sequence). The CDR3 spans 16 residues. Trimming removed 0 bases at V and 2 bases at J, with 16 bases between.

The chain has TRBV24-1 and TRBJ1-4; D unresolved. Germline CDR1 is KGHDR and CDR2 is SFDVKD. The CDR3 extends over 16 amino acids. The V and J ends lost 5 bases and 0 bases respectively, with 12 bases between them. The CDR3 loop reads CATSVTQFATNEKLFF. The CDR3 DNA reads as TGTGCCACCAGTGTAACACAGTTTGCAACTAATGAAAAACTGTTTTTT.

This rearrangement joins TRBV7-2 to TRBJ2-1; 8 nucleotides match TRBD2. The CDR3 spans 19 residues. J gave up 9 bases and V 4 bases, and 23 bases lay outside the gene matches. Germline assignment: CDR1 SGHTA and CDR2 FQGNSA. In DNA form, the CDR3 reads TGTGCCAGCAGCTCCGCACGCTGGGGCGGGGGGCCGTCTCACGGTGAGCAGTTCTTC. Translation gives CASSSARWGGGPSHGEQFF.

This rearrangement joins TRBV5-6 to TRBJ2-1; TRBD2 aligns across 8 bases. Germline V gene data show CDR1 as SGHDT and CDR2 as YYEEEE. Trimming at V came to 1 base and at J to 6 bases, leaving 6 bases not matched to a gene. CDR3 size: 15 residues. The CDR3 region is CASSLFRGGFNEQFF. The DNA of the CDR3 is TGTGCCAGCAGCTTGTTCCGGGGGGGCTTCAATGAGCAGTTCTTC.

The chain recombines TRBV18 with TRBJ2-5; the match to TRBD2 covers 11 bases. Germline loops: CDR1 KGHSH, CDR2 LQKENI. The CDR3 is made up of 17 amino acids. V lost 3 bases and J lost 2; bases outside the gene matches: 8. The CDR3 protein is CASSPYTSGGRQETQYF. CDR3 sequence (DNA): TGTGCCAGCTCACCCTACACTAGCGGGGGAAGGCAAGAGACCCAGTACTTC.

The gene calls are TRBV6-1 and TRBJ1-4; D is perhaps TRBD1 (6 bases). The length of the CDR3 is 15 residues. Germline V gives CDR1 MNHNS, CDR2 SASEGT. Trimming left V 1 base short and J 5 bases short, with 11 bases between. As DNA, the CDR3 is TGTGCCAGCAGTGAAGGACGGGGGGCGAATGAAAAACTGTTTTTT. It yields the protein CASSEGRGANEKLFF.

The V call is TRBV28, the J call TRBJ1-2; D may be TRBD1 (5 bases). CDR1 MDHEN and CDR2 SYDVKM come from the germline V gene. V was pared by 2 bases and J by 3 bases, with 13 bases between. The CDR3 runs 15 residues. This CDR3 is CASSLPGVVYYGYTF. The DNA of the CDR3 is TGTGCCAGCAGTTTACCGGGGGTGGTATACTATGGCTACACCTTC.

This chain connects TRBV3-1 (or the pseudogene TRBV3-2) to TRBJ1-4; 7 nucleotides align to TRBD1. The ends lost 5 bases at V and 3 bases at J; junction bases unmatched: 3. The CDR3 spans 14 residues. The germline V gene encodes CDR1 LGHDT and CDR2 YNNKEL (reference sequence). CDR3 in DNA: TGTGCCAGCAGCACCGGGACAGCTAATGAAAAACTGTTTTTT. Its translation: CASSTGTANEKLFF.

The gene calls are TRBV29-1 and TRBJ1-1, with 11 bases matching TRBD1. Germline CDR1 SQVTM, CDR2 ANQGSEA. The CDR3 totals 15 residues. V dropped 4 bases and J dropped 5; count of bases not matched to a gene: 9. CDR3 in DNA: TGCAGCGTTGCCGGGACAGGGGGTATTAAAACTGAAGCTTTCTTT. Translating gives CSVAGTGGIKTEAFF.

The chain couples TRBV19 to TRBJ1-5, with TRBD1 matching over 8 bases. This CDR3 comprises 15 residues. Trimming removed 3 bases from V and 4 bases from J; junction bases left unmatched: 5. The germline CDR1 and CDR2 sequences are LNHDA and SQIVND (reference sequence). The CDR3 spells CASSIANRGNQPQHF. In nucleotides, the CDR3 is TGTGCCAGTAGTATCGCGAACAGGGGGAATCAGCCCCAGCATTTT.

This clone was counted between two and nine times. The chain is built from TRBV19 and TRBJ1-2, with D perhaps TRBD1 (6 bases). Per germline, CDR1 LNHDA and CDR2 SQIVND (reference sequence). This CDR3 has 13 amino acids. V lost 9 bases and J lost 6, with 17 bases in between. In nucleotides, the CDR3 is TGTGCCAGCCGCCCACAGGGAATTAATGGCTACACCTTC. This codes for CASRPQGINGYTF.

This chain joins TRBV5-1 and TRBJ2-2; no clear D gene. Between the trimmed V and J ends, which lost 4 bases and 3 bases, there was a span of 7 bases. Looked up from germline, CDR1 is SGHRS and CDR2 is YFSETQ. The length of the CDR3 is 13 residues. Here the CDR3 reads CASSPGDTGELFF. The CDR3 DNA sequence: TGCGCCAGCAGCCCCGGAGACACCGGGGAGCTGTTTTTT.

V gene TRBV5-6 combines with J gene TRBJ2-1, with 14 bases that match TRBD2. CDR3 length: 17 amino acids. Germline V gene sequence: CDR1 SGHDT, CDR2 YYEEEE. V was clipped by 4 bases and J by 3 bases; unmatched bases: 6. The chain's CDR3 is CASSHWTSGGRYNEQFF. For the CDR3, the DNA is TGTGCCAGCAGCCACTGGACTAGCGGGGGGCGCTACAATGAGCAGTTCTTC.

The chain joins TRBV19 to TRBJ1-2; TRBD1 aligns across 9 bases. This CDR3 spans 13 amino acids. Germline assignment: CDR1 LNHDA and CDR2 SQIVND (reference sequence). After removal of 5 bases from V and 2 bases from J, the junction contained 0 bases not matched to a gene. The CDR3 is CASSGTGNYGYTF. CDR3 nucleotide sequence: TGTGCCAGTAGTGGGACAGGGAACTATGGCTACACCTTC. The variable domain in full, with the rest retrieved from reference TRBV19 and TRBJ1-2, is DGGITQSPKYLFRKEGQNVTLSCEQNLNHDAMYWYRQDPGQGLRLIYYSQIVNDFQKGDIAEGYSVSREKKESFPLTVTSAQKNPTAFYLCASSGTGNYGYTFGSGTRLTVV.

This chain links TRBV19 with TRBJ1-1, with D unresolved. CDR1 LNHDA and CDR2 SQIVND come from the germline V gene (reference sequence). The V end lost 3 bases, the J end lost 7 bases, and 15 bases lay between the germline ends. This CDR3 spans 14 amino acids. The CDR3 nucleotides read TGTGCCAGTAGTATGGGTCGGCAGAGACTTGAAGCTTTCTTT. It is translated as CASSMGRQRLEAFF.

This rearrangement joins TRBV4-2 to TRBJ2-5; D possibly corresponds to TRBD2 (6 bases). CDR3 size: 16 residues. Germline CDR1 is LGHNA and CDR2 is YNFKEQ. Trimming removed 8 bases from V and 4 bases from J, with 23 bases in between. The CDR3 reads CASPNEGRMWRETQYF. Written as DNA, the CDR3 is TGTGCCAGCCCTAATGAAGGGAGGATGTGGCGAGAGACCCAGTACTTC.

The chain links TRBV5-4 to TRBJ2-1; weak D call: TRBD2 (7 bases). Trimming took 1 base from V and 9 from J, leaving 14 bases between them. Per germline, CDR1 SGHNT and CDR2 YYREEE (reference sequence). The CDR3 length is 14 residues. The CDR3 bases are TGTGCCAGCAGCTTGAAGGGGGGGGCCGGTGAGCAGTTCTTC. Translating it yields CASSLKGGAGEQFF.

The chain recombines TRBV4-1 with TRBJ2-3; maybe TRBD1 (6 bases). The CDR3 sequence is 16 residues long. V was cut by 4 bases and J by 2 bases, with 16 bases left in between. Germline values: CDR1 MGHRA, CDR2 YSYEKL. CDR3 residues: CASSRLRTVFTDTQYF. The CDR3 DNA reads TGCGCCAGCAGCCGGCTCCGGACAGTGTTCACAGATACGCAGTATTTT.

The rearrangement uses TRBV10-3 and TRBJ1-2; D unclear. Trimming took 4 bases from V and 3 from J, leaving 3 bases between them. Germline assignment: CDR1 ENHRY and CDR2 SYGVKD. The CDR3 is made up of 11 amino acids. For the CDR3, the DNA is TGTGCCATCAGTGCGGACTATGGCTACACCTTC. It is translated as CAISADYGYTF.

This clone was counted a few times. The rearrangement uses TRBV27 and TRBJ1-1, with 8 bases fitting TRBD1. The junction had 6 bases not matched to a gene; V was cut back by 5 bases and J by 4 bases. The germline V gene encodes CDR1 MNHEY and CDR2 SMNVEV (reference sequence). This CDR3 comprises 14 residues. CDR3 nucleotide sequence: TGTGCCAGCAGTCTTTACAGGGGGAGCACTGAAGCTTTCTTT. Amino acid sequence: CASSLYRGSTEAFF.

V and J are TRBV11-3 and TRBJ2-7; D perhaps matches TRBD1 (6 bases). The length of the CDR3 is 14 residues. Germline V gives CDR1 SGHNT, CDR2 YENEEA. The V and J ends lost 3 bases and 2 bases respectively, with 11 bases between them. CDR3 sequence (DNA): TGTGCCAGCAGCTTTACAGGGAGTGCCTACGAGCAGTACTTC. This encodes CASSFTGSAYEQYF. The entire variable domain, with the rest obtained from reference TRBV11-3 and TRBJ2-7, is as follows: EAGVVQSPRYKIIEKKQPVAFWCNPISGHNTLYWYLQNLGQGPELLIRYENEEAVDDSQLPKDRFSAERLKGVDSTLKIQPAELGDSAVYLCASSFTGSAYEQYFGPGTRLTVT.

The V and J genes are TRBV24-1 and TRBJ2-2; the match to TRBD2 covers 9 bases. CDR3 size: 15 residues. Germline V CDR1 and CDR2: KGHDR, SFDVKD. J gave up 6 bases and V 7 bases, and 8 bases lay outside the gene matches. The CDR3 nucleotides are TGTGCCACCAGGTCCCCTAGCGGGGATGCCGGGGAGCTGTTTTTT. This codes for CATRSPSGDAGELFF.

Concerning this clone: The same CDR3 also results from other DNA sequences found in this sample. This rearrangement joins TRBV5-1 to TRBJ2-7; 11 bases agree with TRBD1. Germline-derived CDR1 and CDR2 are SGHRS and YFSETQ. CDR3 length: 14 residues. V was clipped by 4 bases and J by 4 bases; unmatched bases: 4. The CDR3 DNA follows: TGCGCCAGCAGCCCCGGACAGGGGGCTTACGAGCAGTACTTC. It specifies CASSPGQGAYEQYF. Using reference TRBV5-1 and TRBJ2-7 for the parts outside the CDR3, the full variable domain is KAGVTQTPRYLIKTRGQQVTLSCSPISGHRSVSWYQQTPGQGLQFLFEYFSETQRNKGNFPGRFSGRQFSNSRSEMNVSTLELGDSALYLCASSPGQGAYEQYFGPGTRLTVT.

The chain uses TRBV5-6 and TRBJ1-2; a possible D gene is TRBD1 (6 bases). This CDR3 has 13 residues. V was shortened by 1 base and J by 11 bases, with 15 bases between the two germline ends. The germline V gene has CDR1 SGHDT and CDR2 YYEEEE. CDR3 nucleotides: TGTGCCAGCAGCTTGATGGCTGGAACAGGGTACACCTTC. Translating gives CASSLMAGTGYTF.

The chain uses TRBV30 and TRBJ2-3, with D perhaps TRBD2 (6 bases). Germline assignment: CDR1 GTSNPN and CDR2 SVGIG (reference sequence). The CDR3 is 13 amino acids. Trimming left V 4 bases short and J 8 bases short, with 16 bases between. CDR3 DNA: TGTGCCTGGATAGGGTTAGCCGGGGGTACGCAGTATTTT. This codes for CAWIGLAGGTQYF.

The chain couples TRBV7-8 to TRBJ1-5; D is undetermined. Between the trimmed V and J ends, which lost 5 bases and 5 bases, there was a span of 19 bases. CDR1 SGHVS and CDR2 FQNEAQ come from the germline V gene. This CDR3 has 16 amino acids. The CDR3 loop reads CASSPREKGAHQPQHF. For the CDR3, the DNA is TGTGCCAGCAGCCCGAGGGAGAAGGGTGCGCATCAGCCCCAGCATTTT.

V and J are TRBV7-2 and TRBJ2-7; 7 nucleotides line up with TRBD1. V lost 1 base to trimming and J lost 0 bases; unmatched junction nucleotides: 12. Germline CDR1 SGHTA, CDR2 FQGNSA. The CDR3 runs to 18 residues. As DNA, the CDR3 is TGTGCCAGCAGCTTAGTAGCTGGTTCGGACAGGAGCTCCTACGAGCAGTACTTC. Translated, it gives CASSLVAGSDRSSYEQYF.

J is TRBJ2-5 and V is TRBV9; D uncertain. Germline CDR1 reads SGDLS; CDR2 reads YYNGEE. Trimming removed 2 bases at V and 4 bases at J, with 9 bases between. The CDR3 contains 13 residues. CDR3 loop: CASSVSPGETQYF. The CDR3 nucleotides are TGTGCCAGCAGCGTTAGTCCTGGAGAGACCCAGTACTTC.